This T cell receptor (beta chain) is drawn from a study of response to subunit inactivated influenza vaccine. Trimming pared 1 base from V and 8 bases from J, leaving 12 bases between. CDR3 length: 13 residues. CDR1 LGHNA and CDR2 YSLEER come from the germline V gene. TCRdb itself ran the RT-PCR reads through MiXCR, one entry per CDR3 protein. This table holds fewer than 350,000 distinct CDR3 sequences, just over 20% found once. The sequence was collected from a man aged 50-75 years who received an inactivated influenza vaccine. The chain links TRBV4-3 to TRBJ2-7, with a tentative D call TRBD1 (5 bases). Sample: PBMCs from blood, taken approximately 22 months after vaccination. The CDR3 DNA follows: TGCGCCAGCAGCCAAGCCGCAGGGTTGAAGCAGTACTTC. Protein sequence: CASSQAAGLKQYF.